This T cell receptor (beta chain) was observed in a study of cytomegalovirus exposure and HLA in healthy donors. General study results and limits: In the roughly 120 validation repertoires, a later analysis found that first-cohort TCR clusters tended to co-occur.

Profiling relied on immunoSEQ multiplex PCR, and the TCRdb table lists in-frame clones only, not all of them. The sample consists of about 56,000 clones, roughly 92% of them appearing once. About this clone: As yet, its antigen is unknown.

The sequence was obtained from a man between 18 and 29 years old in good health and CMV-seronegative. The sequencing sample was made of PBMCs.

CDR3 bases: TGTGCCAGCAGGCAGACTAGCGGGACTTCTGGCGGGGAGCTGTTTTTT. This gives the protein CASRQTSGTSGGELFF. This sequence joins TRBV7-2 and TRBJ2-2; TRBD2 matches 11 bases. Losses at the gene ends were 6 bases for V and 7 bases for J; bases not matched to a gene: 10. Looked up from germline, CDR1 is SGHTA and CDR2 is FQGNSA. The CDR3 is made up of 16 amino acids.